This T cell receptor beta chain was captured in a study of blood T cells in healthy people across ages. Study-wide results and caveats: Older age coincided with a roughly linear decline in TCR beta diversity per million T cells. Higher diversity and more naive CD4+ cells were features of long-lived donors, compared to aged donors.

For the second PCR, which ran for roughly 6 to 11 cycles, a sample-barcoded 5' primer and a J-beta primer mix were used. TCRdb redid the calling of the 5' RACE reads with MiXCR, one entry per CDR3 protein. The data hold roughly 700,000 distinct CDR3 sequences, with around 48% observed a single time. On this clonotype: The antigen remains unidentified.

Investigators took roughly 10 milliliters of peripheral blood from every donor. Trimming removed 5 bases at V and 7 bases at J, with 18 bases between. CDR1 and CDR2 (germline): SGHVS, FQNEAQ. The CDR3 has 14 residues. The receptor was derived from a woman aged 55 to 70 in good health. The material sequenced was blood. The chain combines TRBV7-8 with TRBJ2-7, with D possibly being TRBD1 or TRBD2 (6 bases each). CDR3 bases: TGTGCCAGCAGCCTCGGGGGCTTCTACAATGAGCAGTACTTC. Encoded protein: CASSLGGFYNEQYF.